This is a list of T cell receptor beta chains from one sample in a study of monozygotic twins with inflammatory bowel disease. TCRdb reanalyzed the 5' RACE reads and collapses them to one entry per CDR3 protein, without DNA. The table for this sample gives about 160,000 distinct CDR3 sequences. The specimen was blood. The receptors here all came from a human donor with ulcerative colitis or Crohn's disease, or a healthy co-twin of an affected twin (not recorded which). Both conserved end residues are part of each CDR3.

CDR3 length,J gene,V gene,CDR3 protein
11,TRBJ2-2,TRBV10-3,CAITNTGELLF
15,TRBJ2-2,TRBV5-1,CASSFRLANTGELFF
14,TRBJ1-1,TRBV27,CASRPNRGWTEAFF
14,TRBJ2-3,TRBV27,CASRGGQGPDTQYF
15,TRBJ1-2,TRBV27,CASSFSGPTVYGYTF
13,TRBJ1-5,TRBV6-5,CASARDSYQPQHF
15,TRBJ2-5,TRBV6-1,CASSPPDRAGETQYF
14,TRBJ1-1,TRBV18,CASSREAMNTEAFF
14,TRBJ2-5,TRBV28,CASRLTGVAETQYF
14,TRBJ2-2,TRBV5-1,CASSLDGQGVELFF
14,TRBJ1-5,TRBV6-1,CASTPTGEGQPQHF
15,TRBJ1-1,TRBV7-3,CASSLFPGQNTEALF
15,TRBJ1-5,TRBV19,CASSIWGRRNQPQHF
15,TRBJ2-7,TRBV6-2/TRBV6-3,CASSLHRQGAYEQYF
14,TRBJ1-4,TRBV12-3/TRBV12-4,CASSRDREDEKLFF
13,TRBJ2-3,TRBV11-3,CASSTGLQDTQYF
13,TRBJ1-2,TRBV12-3/TRBV12-4,CASSLGGVGGYTF
13,TRBJ1-6,TRBV28,CASRRTVNSPLHF
13,TRBJ2-7,TRBV5-4,CASSSANSYEQYF
14,TRBJ2-2,TRBV29-1,CSVNWSGTTGELFF
15,TRBJ2-7,TRBV4-2,CASSQGAAEAYEQYF
20,TRBJ2-5,TRBV4-2,CASSRKGLARGLEPQETQYF
14,TRBJ2-4,TRBV28,CASSFPDRRHIQYF
16,TRBJ1-1,TRBV6-2/TRBV6-3,CASSPLRGQGNTEAFF
15,TRBJ1-2,TRBV13,CASSFSGEGSYGYTF
16,TRBJ1-4,TRBV4-1,CASSLSDRLVGEKLFF
11,TRBJ1-1,TRBV20-1,CSARQRAEAFF
12,TRBJ2-7,TRBV2,CASSPDIYEQYF
15,TRBJ2-3,TRBV5-1,CASNLGLGGADTQFF
13,TRBJ1-5,TRBV29-1,CSVSQGLSQPQHF
13,TRBJ2-2,TRBV5-1,CASSFQGIGELFF
14,TRBJ2-3,TRBV10-3,CAITAGGGTDTQYF
15,TRBJ2-2,TRBV24-1,CATSEWGQYTGELFF
12,TRBJ2-3,TRBV5-1,CASSLDRDTQYF
15,TRBJ2-5,TRBV5-1,CASSWGLTDLETQYF